This entry lists 29 T cell receptor beta chains sequenced from one sample in a study of blood T cells in healthy people across ages (dated by TCRdb to the mid-2010s). Library creation used 5' RACE. These reads were obtained on an Illumina HiSeq 2500. A second PCR of about 6 to 11 cycles was performed with a sample-barcoded 5' primer and a J-beta primer mix. TCRdb passed the public sequencing reads through fastp at Q25 and MiXCR, retaining productive beta sequences. Entries are consolidated by CDR3 protein sequence, retaining the most common genes and DNA. Within this sample are roughly 800,000 distinct CDR3 sequences, with 35% to 40% of them counted one time only. In total, the top ten clones hold roughly 13% of the sample. The sample consisted of blood. All receptors come from a man younger than 35 in good health.

The V call is TRBV6-2 or TRBV6-3, the J call TRBJ2-5; 7 nucleotides line up with TRBD2. CDR3 length equals 13 residues. Germline V CDR1 and CDR2: MNHEY, SVGEGT. The junction had 11 bases not matched to a gene; V was cut back by 5 bases and J by 11 bases. DNA for the CDR3: TGTGCCAGCAGTCCACGACTAGCTAATGAGCAGTACTTC. Its translation is CASSPRLANEQYF.

The CDR3 bases are TGTGCCAGTAGTAGGGACAGGTGGGATGCGCAGTATTTT. It yields the protein CASSRDRWDAQYF. The chain uses TRBV19 and TRBJ2-3, with 8 bases lining up with TRBD1. There are 13 residues in the CDR3. Germline lookup yields CDR1 LNHDA and CDR2 SQIVND (reference sequence). The V and J ends lost 4 bases and 10 bases, in that order; junction bases with no gene match: 7.

The chain is built from TRBV7-2 and TRBJ1-4, with D possibly matching TRBD1 (5 bases). Germline CDR1 reads SGHTA; CDR2 reads FQGNSA. V was shortened by 0 bases and J by 5 bases, with 10 bases between the two germline ends. This CDR3 has 15 residues. CDR3 sequence: CASSLAQGYNEKLFF. Written as DNA, the CDR3 is TGTGCCAGCAGCTTAGCGCAGGGCTACAATGAAAAACTGTTTTTT.

A single count supports this clonotype. At one of its ends the junction is not consistent with the germline gene, which may arise from a read error. This rearrangement joins TRBV4-3 to TRBJ2-1, with 10 nucleotides matching TRBD2. Germline V gives CDR1 LGHNA, CDR2 YSLEER. The CDR3 is made up of 19 amino acids. The chain's CDR3 is CANSQTDYLAGGPYNEQFF. The DNA for the CDR3 is TGCGCCAACAGCCAAACTGACTACTTAGCGGGGGGCCCCTACAATGAGCAGTTCTTC.

The gene calls are TRBV6-2 or TRBV6-3 and TRBJ1-2; unclear D gene. Germline V gene sequence: CDR1 MNHEY, CDR2 SVGEGT. V shed 3 bases and J shed 7 bases, with 12 bases lying between them. The CDR3 runs to 13 residues. Written as DNA, the CDR3 is TGTGCCAGCAGTTATCCGAGAACGGCTGGCTACACCTTC. This gives the protein CASSYPRTAGYTF.

Many counts were recorded for this clonotype. This chain uses TRBV20-1 with TRBJ2-3, with D perhaps matching TRBD2 (6 bases). CDR3 length equals 14 residues. The V gene lost 0 bases and the J gene lost 3 bases, with 10 bases spanning the gap. Germline CDR1 is DFQATT and CDR2 is SNEGSKA (reference sequence). The CDR3 region is CSARDVAGTDTQYF. The CDR3 coding sequence is TGCAGTGCTAGAGATGTGGCGGGGACAGATACGCAGTATTTT.

This clonotype was found a few times. The gene calls are TRBV3-1 and TRBJ2-1, with D possibly being TRBD1 (5 bases). CDR1 LGHDT and CDR2 YNNKEL come from the germline V gene (reference sequence). Between the trimmed V and J ends, which lost 3 bases and 5 bases, there was a span of 17 bases. This CDR3 spans 16 amino acids. CDR3 protein: CASSHLQTETNNEQFF. In DNA form, the CDR3 reads TGTGCCAGCAGCCACCTCCAGACAGAGACGAACAATGAGCAGTTCTTC.

This clonotype appeared once. A read error may be the cause here, since a much bigger clone is one base away. The V gene is TRBV10-3, the J gene TRBJ2-6, with D perhaps matching TRBD1 (5 bases). CDR3 length: 17 residues. Germline CDR1 reads ENHRY; CDR2 reads SYGVKD. The V end was cut by 5 bases, the J end by 1 base, with 15 bases between. The CDR3 region has the DNA TGTGCCATCAGTAAGTTCGTCAGGACATCTGGGGCCAACGTCCTGACTTTC. Translated, it gives CAISKFVRTSGANVLTF.

This chain uses TRBV4-3 with TRBJ1-1; D remains unclear. V lost 4 bases, J lost 1 base, and 16 bases lay in between. This CDR3 comprises 16 residues. In germline, CDR1 is LGHNA, CDR2 YSLEER. The CDR3 nucleotides are TGCGCCAGCAGCCCCGGGTTGGCAGGTTCGAACACTGAAGCTTTCTTT. Protein product: CASSPGLAGSNTEAFF.

This clonotype has a single count. V usage is TRBV20-1 and J usage is TRBJ1-2; 7 nucleotides align to TRBD1. Per the germline V gene, CDR1 is DFQATT and CDR2 is SNEGSKA (reference sequence). The V and J ends lost 1 base and 4 bases, in that order; junction bases with no gene match: 9. The CDR3 contains 15 residues. CDR3 sequence (DNA): TGCAGTGCTAGAGCTCCCAGGGGGACCTCCTATGGCTACACCTTC. It translates to CSARAPRGTSYGYTF.

This clonotype was seen a few times. A junction end diverges from the germline sequence, so it may reflect a read error. CDR3 residues: CASSLERDSNERYF. The CDR3 DNA sequence: TGTGCCAGCAGTTTAGAAAGGGACAGCAATGAGCGGTACTTC. The V gene is TRBV27, the J gene TRBJ2-7; 7 nucleotides match TRBD1. Per the germline V gene, CDR1 is MNHEY and CDR2 is SMNVEV (reference sequence). CDR3 length: 14 residues.

The table lists this clonotype with a few counts. The chain carries TRBV7-9 and TRBJ1-5; D call uncertain. The CDR3 has 13 amino acids. The V and J ends lost 3 bases and 7 bases respectively, with 10 bases between them. Germline-derived CDR1 and CDR2 are SEHNR and FQNEAQ (reference sequence). The CDR3 nucleotides are TGTGCCAGCAGCTTTGGATTGAAGCAGCCCCAGCATTTT. Amino acid sequence: CASSFGLKQPQHF.

Comments on this clonotype: This may come from a read error, since a much larger clone is one base off. The J gene is TRBJ2-3, the V gene TRBV6-6; 7 positions agree with TRBD2. V gave up 6 bases and J gave up 1 base; unmatched junction bases: 7. CDR1 and CDR2 (germline): MNHNY, SVGAGI (reference sequence). The CDR3 contains 15 residues. CDR3 residues: CASSRSGEGTDTQYF. The CDR3 bases are TGTGCCAGCAGCCGCAGCGGGGAAGGCACAGATACGCAGTATTTT.

To note about this clonotype: This may come from a read error, since a much larger clone is one base off. V is TRBV27 and J is TRBJ1-4, with D tentatively TRBD1 (5 bases). The CDR3 covers 14 residues. The V end was cut by 6 bases, the J end by 0 bases, with 8 bases between. Germline lookup yields CDR1 MNHEY and CDR2 SMNVEV (reference sequence). The CDR3 loop is CASSRQTTNEKLFF. CDR3 bases: TGTGCCAGCAGCCGACAGACAACTAATGAAAAACTGTTTTTT.

In its sample, this clonotype was seen a few times. The chain joins TRBV6-5 to TRBJ2-5, with D hard to call. The germline V gene has CDR1 MNHEY and CDR2 SVGAGI. The CDR3 runs to 14 residues. Deletions cut 6 bases from V and 2 bases from J, with 13 bases between. This CDR3 reads CASSHRGTQETQYF. The CDR3 nucleotides read TGTGCCAGCAGCCACCGCGGTACACAAGAGACCCAGTACTTC.

This clonotype was counted between two and nine times. This sequence joins TRBV12-3 or TRBV12-4 and TRBJ2-1; 7 nucleotides match TRBD2. Trimming took 2 bases from V and 1 from J; bases not matched to a gene: 5. This CDR3 is built from 16 residues. This CDR3 reads CASSLRGVKSYNEQFF. In nucleotides, the CDR3 is TGTGCCAGCAGTTTACGGGGGGTTAAGTCCTACAATGAGCAGTTCTTC.

This clonotype was counted between two and nine times. The V call is TRBV20-1, the J call TRBJ1-6, with D unresolved. V shed 0 bases and J shed 3 bases, with 12 bases lying between them. Per germline, CDR1 DFQATT and CDR2 SNEGSKA (reference sequence). The CDR3 is 16 amino acids. CDR3 bases: TGCAGTGCTAGAGATGGAAATTCGGGCTATAATTCACCCCTCCACTTT. Its protein is CSARDGNSGYNSPLHF.

Notes on this clonotype: This may be a read error: a much more frequent sequence differs by one nucleotide. The J gene is TRBJ2-7, the V gene TRBV7-2; TRBD1 might be the D (5 bases). The length of the CDR3 is 14 residues. Trimming took 5 bases from V and 7 from J, leaving 18 bases between them. Germline V gene lookup returns CDR1 SGHTA and CDR2 FQGNSA. CDR3 residues: CASSLTRLDNEQYF. For the CDR3, the DNA is TGTGCCAGCAGCCTAACGCGTCTGGACAATGAGCAGTACTTC.

This clonotype turned up a few times. This sequence joins TRBV20-1 and TRBJ1-1; the D gene is possibly TRBD1 (6 bases). Trimming shortened V by 2 bases and J by 5 bases, and 18 bases separated the two germline ends. The germline V gene encodes CDR1 DFQATT and CDR2 SNEGSKA (reference sequence). The CDR3 length is 15 residues. The CDR3 protein is CSARSSPTGRTEAFF. In DNA, the CDR3 is TGCAGTGCTAGATCCTCCCCGACAGGCCGGACTGAAGCTTTCTTT.

This clonotype was observed a handful of times. The V gene is TRBV11-1, the J gene TRBJ2-7, with 8 bases identical to TRBD1. Germline CDR1 SGHAT, CDR2 FQDESV (reference sequence). V lost 5 bases to trimming and J lost 1 base; unmatched junction nucleotides: 7. This CDR3 is 15 amino acids long. In DNA, the CDR3 is TGTGCCAGCAGCCGAGGGGACAGGACATCCTACGAGCAGTACTTC. Encoded protein: CASSRGDRTSYEQYF.

This clonotype has a count of ten or more. J is TRBJ1-2 and V is TRBV6-5; 7 bases are shared with TRBD1. V trimming: 4 bases; J trimming: 8 bases; junction bases outside the gene matches: 7. The CDR3 length is 13 residues. The germline V gene encodes CDR1 MNHEY and CDR2 SVGAGI. The CDR3 coding sequence is TGTGCCAGCAGTTCCACAGGGGCTGGGGGCTACACCTTC. It encodes CASSSTGAGGYTF.

This chain joins TRBV5-1 and TRBJ1-2; possibly TRBD1 for D (6 bases). Germline V gene lookup returns CDR1 SGHRS and CDR2 YFSETQ. This CDR3 is 16 amino acids long. Between the trimmed V and J ends, which lost 3 bases and 4 bases, there was a span of 19 bases. DNA for the CDR3: TGCGCCAGCAGCTGGGACACACAGCCGCCCCGCTATGGCTACACCTTC. Its translation is CASSWDTQPPRYGYTF.

About this clonotype itself: A much larger clone lies a single base off, so this may be a read error. This rearrangement joins TRBV12-3 or TRBV12-4 to TRBJ1-2, with D possibly TRBD1 on 5 matching bases. Trimming removed 6 bases from V and 7 bases from J, with 12 bases in between. This CDR3 is 12 amino acids long. CDR3: CASRPEGLGYTF. CDR3 in DNA: TGTGCCAGCAGGCCCGAGGGGCTTGGCTACACCTTC.

The CDR3 DNA sequence: TGCAGCGTTGTTGGTTTATTCACTGAAGCTTTCTTT. Translating it yields CSVVGLFTEAFF. The chain has TRBV29-1 and TRBJ1-1; D is unresolved. This CDR3 has 12 amino acids. Germline lookup yields CDR1 SQVTM and CDR2 ANQGSEA. The germline V and J ends were trimmed by 4 bases and 4 bases, with 10 bases remaining between them. Looking up the rest from reference TRBV29-1 and TRBJ1-1 gives the full variable domain: SAVISQKPSRDICQRGTSLTIQCQVDSQVTMMFWYRQQPGQSLTLIATANQGSEATYESGFVIDKFPISRPNLTFSTLTVSNMSPEDSSIYLCSVVGLFTEAFFGQGTRLTVV.

The count of this clonotype is one. It may be a read error: a sequence one base away is much more abundant. The chain joins TRBV29-1 to TRBJ1-2, with 8 bases matching TRBD1. V lost 4 bases and J lost 0; bases outside the gene matches: 7. Germline-derived CDR1 and CDR2 are SQVTM and ANQGSEA. The length of the CDR3 is 15 residues. CDR3 coding DNA: TGCAGCGTTGGGTCCCGGGACAGGCCTAACTATGGCTACACCTTC. It is translated as CSVGSRDRPNYGYTF.

The chain links TRBV7-2 to TRBJ1-4; D uncertain. With 5 bases removed from V and 5 bases from J, the gap between germline ends came to 15 bases. This CDR3 has 15 amino acids. The germline V gene has CDR1 SGHTA and CDR2 FQGNSA. This CDR3 is CASSQSGPKNEKLFF. The CDR3 DNA is TGTGCCAGCAGCCAATCTGGGCCGAAAAATGAAAAACTGTTTTTT.

The gene calls are TRBV29-1 and TRBJ1-5; D may be TRBD1 (6 bases). Germline V gene lookup returns CDR1 SQVTM and CDR2 ANQGSEA. V shed 5 bases and J shed 2 bases, with 10 bases lying between them. This CDR3 is 13 amino acids long. The DNA for the CDR3 is TGCAGCGTTCCAGGGGATGGCAATCAGCCCCAGCATTTT. As protein: CSVPGDGNQPQHF.

In its sample, this clonotype was seen once. J is TRBJ1-1 and V is TRBV12-5; 11 bases agree with TRBD1. J was trimmed by 3 bases and V by 6 bases; bases with no gene match: 6. CDR1 LGHNT and CDR2 FRNRAP come from the germline V gene. CDR3 size: 15 residues. The DNA for the CDR3 is TGTGCTAGTGGGGACAGGGGGCAGGTATACACTGAAGCTTTCTTT. It codes for CASGDRGQVYTEAFF.

This clonotype was seen at least ten times. An end of the junction does not agree with germline; a read error may underlie this. V gene TRBV29-1 combines with J gene TRBJ2-1; weak D call: TRBD2 (6 bases). This CDR3 region has 13 residues. Germline V gene lookup returns CDR1 SQVTM and CDR2 ANQGSEA. CDR3 DNA sequence: TGCAGCGCTGAACGGGGGACCCCCTATGAGCAGTTCTTC. Residues: CSAERGTPYEQFF.